One and the same sample provided the 5 T cell receptor beta chains below, sequenced in a study of T cells in localized non-small cell lung cancer. Only in-frame clones appear in the TCRdb table, and some are missing; sequencing was by immunoSEQ multiplex PCR. The sample contains thousands of clones, roughly 30% of which appear only once. Here the sequenced sample was lung tumor tissue, taken before any cancer treatment. All receptors come from a man between 40 and 75 years old with stage II lung adenocarcinoma.

This clone was recorded a few times. Within the sample, other DNA sequences also encode this same CDR3. The genes are TRBV29-1 and TRBJ2-1; no definite D call. Per the germline V gene, CDR1 is SQVTM and CDR2 is ANQGSEA. V gave up 6 bases and J gave up 5 bases, with 11 bases separating them. The CDR3 runs to 12 residues. The CDR3 spells CSVADGDNEQFF. CDR3 in DNA: TGCAGCGTCGCCGACGGAGACAATGAGCAGTTCTTC.

The gene calls are TRBV4-3 and TRBJ2-7; TRBD2 aligns across 16 bases. The CDR3 consists of 20 residues. Germline loops: CDR1 LGHNA, CDR2 YSLEER. J was trimmed by 4 bases and V by 1 base; bases with no gene match: 13. The CDR3 here is CASSQGGTSGGAHNAYEQYF. The CDR3 bases are TGCGCCAGCAGCCAAGGAGGGACTAGCGGGGGGGCTCATAACGCTTACGAGCAGTACTTC.

V and J are TRBV15 and TRBJ2-3; the D is unclear. The CDR3 runs 14 residues. Germline V CDR1 and CDR2: LNHNV, YYDKDF (reference sequence). The ends were cut back, 0 bases at V and 1 base at J, with 5 bases in the middle. Written as DNA, the CDR3 is TGTGCCACCAGCAGAGATCTAGGCACAGATACGCAGTATTTT. Encoded protein: CATSRDLGTDTQYF.

This clone was detected only a few times. The V call is TRBV6-8, the J call TRBJ2-5; D not resolved. V was cut by 7 bases and J by 3 bases, with 12 bases left in between. This CDR3 has 13 residues. CDR1 is MNHGY and CDR2 is SAAAGT in the germline V gene. The CDR3 region is CASTQQLKETQYF. CDR3 nucleotide sequence: TGTGCCAGCACCCAGCAACTCAAAGAGACCCAGTACTTC.

This clone was seen a few times. The V gene is TRBV9, the J gene TRBJ2-7, with D hard to call. The V and J ends lost 5 bases and 2 bases respectively, with 8 bases between them. The CDR3 consists of 12 residues. Germline lookup yields CDR1 SGDLS and CDR2 YYNGEE. The CDR3 region is CASRIYAYEQYF. The CDR3 nucleotides read TGTGCCAGCAGGATATATGCCTACGAGCAGTACTTC.